This T cell receptor beta chain was found in a study of cytomegalovirus exposure and HLA in healthy donors. The study, taken as a whole, reports: In a later analysis, DRB1 alleles had the most associated TCRs; HLA-C alleles the fewest. Researchers left out some V segments, among them TRBV6-2 and TRBV6-3, as indistinguishable. For presence/absence analyses, sequencing depth was assumed to be roughly uniform across donors. Researchers reported from a later analysis that most CMV-associated TCR beta chains appeared HLA-restricted.

Germline V gene lookup returns CDR1 SGDLS and CDR2 YYNGEE. CDR3 length equals 14 residues. The V end lost 3 bases, the J end lost 5 bases, and 15 bases lay between the germline ends. The PCR employed 60 Vbeta primers together with 13 Jbeta primers. The method was immunoSEQ multiplex PCR; TCRdb's version includes in-frame clones alone and lacks a portion of them. The profile shows roughly 200,000 clones, roughly 73% of them singletons. Regarding this clone: No antigen is known for it.

Sequenced material: PBMCs. The sequence was obtained from a woman aged 25 to 39 in good health and CMV-seronegative. The rearrangement uses TRBV9 and TRBJ2-7; tentatively, D is TRBD2 (5 bases). CDR3 residues: CASSGGQAGHEQYF. The CDR3, as DNA: TGTGCCAGCAGCGGCGGGCAGGCTGGGCACGAGCAGTACTTC.